This is a list of T cell receptor beta chains from one sample in a study of monozygotic twins with inflammatory bowel disease. TCRdb reanalyzed the 5' RACE reads, giving one entry per CDR3 protein sequence and no DNA. This sample's table has about 330,000 distinct CDR3 sequences. The specimen was blood. Source of these receptors: a human donor with ulcerative colitis or Crohn's disease, or a healthy co-twin of an affected twin (not recorded which). Both conserved end residues are part of each CDR3.

J,V,CDR3
TRBJ2-6,TRBV5-6,CASSGTGFPLSGANVLTF
TRBJ2-3,TRBV29-1,CSVGTSGGHRDTQYF
TRBJ1-6,TRBV5-6,CASSPGQAGSYNSPLHF
TRBJ1-1,TRBV7-2,CTSTVGGNTEAFF
TRBJ2-1,TRBV21-1,CASSTYSRDRDRDEQFF
TRBJ1-4,TRBV24-1,CATSEGAWGEKLFF
TRBJ1-1,TRBV5-1,CASSFGAGGNTEAFF
TRBJ2-3,TRBV7-2,CASSSRTGQTDTQYF
TRBJ2-2,TRBV12-3/TRBV12-4,CASSLADRNTGELFF
TRBJ2-7,TRBV20-1,CSATVGAYEQYF
TRBJ1-5,TRBV4-3,CASSQEGLFNQPQHF
TRBJ1-1,TRBV9,CASSVGLGTANTEAFF
TRBJ1-5,TRBV20-1,CSASNTPSNQPQHF
TRBJ2-1,TRBV30,CAWSRVGNEHNEQFF
TRBJ2-3,TRBV5-6,CASSLYHEGTDTQYF
TRBJ2-2,TRBV7-6,CASSFSGGTNTGELFF